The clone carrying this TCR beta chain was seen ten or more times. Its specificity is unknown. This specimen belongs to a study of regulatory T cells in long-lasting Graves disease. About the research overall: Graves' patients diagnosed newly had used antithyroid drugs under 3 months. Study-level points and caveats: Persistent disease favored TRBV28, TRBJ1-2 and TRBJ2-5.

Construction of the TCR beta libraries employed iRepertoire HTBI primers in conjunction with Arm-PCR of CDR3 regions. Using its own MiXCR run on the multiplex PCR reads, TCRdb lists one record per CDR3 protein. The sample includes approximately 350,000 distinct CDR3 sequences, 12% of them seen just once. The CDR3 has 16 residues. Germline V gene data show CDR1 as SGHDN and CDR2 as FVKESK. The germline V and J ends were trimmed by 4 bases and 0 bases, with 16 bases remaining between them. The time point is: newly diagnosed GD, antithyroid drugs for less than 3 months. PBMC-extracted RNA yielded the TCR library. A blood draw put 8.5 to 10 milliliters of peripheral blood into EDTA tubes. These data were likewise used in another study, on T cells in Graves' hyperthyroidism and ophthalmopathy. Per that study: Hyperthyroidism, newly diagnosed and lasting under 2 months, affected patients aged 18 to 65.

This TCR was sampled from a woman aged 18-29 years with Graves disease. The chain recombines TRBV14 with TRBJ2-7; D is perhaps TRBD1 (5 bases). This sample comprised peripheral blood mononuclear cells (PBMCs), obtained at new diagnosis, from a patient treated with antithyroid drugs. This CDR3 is CASSPIIQGYSYEQYF. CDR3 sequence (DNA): TGTGCCAGCAGCCCAATAATCCAGGGTTACTCCTACGAGCAGTACTTC.